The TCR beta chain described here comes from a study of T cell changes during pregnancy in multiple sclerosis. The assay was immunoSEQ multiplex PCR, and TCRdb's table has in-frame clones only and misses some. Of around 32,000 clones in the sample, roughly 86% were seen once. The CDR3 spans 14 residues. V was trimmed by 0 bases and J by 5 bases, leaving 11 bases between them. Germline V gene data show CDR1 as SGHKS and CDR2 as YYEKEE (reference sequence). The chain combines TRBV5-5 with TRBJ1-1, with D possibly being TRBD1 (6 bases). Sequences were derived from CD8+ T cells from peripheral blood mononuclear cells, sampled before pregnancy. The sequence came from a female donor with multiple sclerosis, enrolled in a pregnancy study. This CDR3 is CASSLERGGTEAFF. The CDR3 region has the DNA TGTGCCAGCAGCTTGGAAAGGGGGGGAACTGAAGCTTTCTTT.